This section outlines one T cell receptor (beta chain) sequence together with its context. This entry comes from a study of blood T cell repertoires in COVID-19. Study-wide context: Whether acute or convalescent, the COVID-19 samples came from the United States, Italy and Spain.

Sequenced by immunoSEQ multiplex PCR; TCRdb stores in-frame clones only, minus some. The sample gives roughly 200,000 clones, about 85% of which show up once; around 5.4% is in the top ten. The V end was cut by 9 bases, the J end by 0 bases, with 16 bases between. Per germline, CDR1 MGHDK and CDR2 SYGVNS. The CDR3 spans 15 residues. Seattle-derived patients entered the study during active infection and were followed longitudinally. The rearrangement joins TRBV25-1 to TRBJ2-3, with a possible D match to TRBD2 (6 bases). The sequence came from a woman in her forties with COVID-19, enrolled during active disease. Sequenced sample: peripheral blood. CDR3 nucleotide sequence: TGTGCCAGTCAGGGTACGGGGGAGAGCACAGATACGCAGTATTTT. Its translation: CASQGTGESTDTQYF.